The source of this TCR beta chain is a study of blood T cells in healthy people across ages. This clonotype was found a few times. The germline V gene encodes CDR1 SQVTM and CDR2 ANQGSEA. This CDR3 comprises 12 residues. Trimming removed 6 bases at V and 4 bases at J, with 9 bases between. The use of a sample-barcoded 5' primer and a J-beta primer mix characterized a second PCR of roughly 6 to 11 cycles. TCRdb itself ran the 5' RACE reads through MiXCR, one entry per CDR3 protein. This sample yields some 760,000 distinct CDR3 sequences, of which roughly 25% are seen a single time; approximately 4% belongs to the top ten. These data were also filed under a second study, of T cells of mothers and their children.

The receptor was isolated from a boy between 5 and 17 years old in good health. The specimen sequenced was blood. This chain links TRBV29-1 with TRBJ1-4; D might be TRBD1 (5 bases). CDR3: CSVGTHNEKLFF. In DNA form, the CDR3 reads TGCAGCGTCGGGACTCATAATGAAAAACTGTTTTTT.